This T cell receptor beta chain was recorded in a study of CD8+CD57+ T cells in acquired aplastic anemia. Across the study: Average DNA yield from sorted CD4+ and CD8+ cells was around 3.2 ug. Whole-study results and caveats: Patients and controls shared approximately 30 CD8+ CDR3 sequences. Patients were compared with controls for CD8+ Simpson's diversity, and no significant difference emerged.

The study profiled TCR beta VDJ and CDR3 using genomic DNA as template. From the reads, TCRdb called clonotypes with MiXCR, one entry per CDR3 protein. The table lists 200,000 to 300,000 distinct CDR3 sequences, around 82% of them singletons. On this clonotype: What it recognizes is unknown.

The authors sequenced patients whose flow cytometry had shown CD8+CD57+ cell expansion. Severe acquired aplastic anemia was diagnosed in all patients. The clonotype comes from a human donor with aplastic anemia. Sequenced sample: sorted CD4+, CD8+, or CD8+CD57+ T cells (not recorded which) from PBMCs.

Here the CDR3 DNA reads TGTGCCAGCAGCTTGGAGGGGGGGATCGAGGATACGCAGTATTTT. Its protein is CASSLEGGIEDTQYF. V is TRBV5-6 and J is TRBJ2-3; D is perhaps TRBD2 (7 bases). Trimming took off 0 bases at V and 6 bases at J, with 14 bases between the two ends. The CDR3 consists of 15 residues. Germline V lookup: CDR1 SGHDT, CDR2 YYEEEE.